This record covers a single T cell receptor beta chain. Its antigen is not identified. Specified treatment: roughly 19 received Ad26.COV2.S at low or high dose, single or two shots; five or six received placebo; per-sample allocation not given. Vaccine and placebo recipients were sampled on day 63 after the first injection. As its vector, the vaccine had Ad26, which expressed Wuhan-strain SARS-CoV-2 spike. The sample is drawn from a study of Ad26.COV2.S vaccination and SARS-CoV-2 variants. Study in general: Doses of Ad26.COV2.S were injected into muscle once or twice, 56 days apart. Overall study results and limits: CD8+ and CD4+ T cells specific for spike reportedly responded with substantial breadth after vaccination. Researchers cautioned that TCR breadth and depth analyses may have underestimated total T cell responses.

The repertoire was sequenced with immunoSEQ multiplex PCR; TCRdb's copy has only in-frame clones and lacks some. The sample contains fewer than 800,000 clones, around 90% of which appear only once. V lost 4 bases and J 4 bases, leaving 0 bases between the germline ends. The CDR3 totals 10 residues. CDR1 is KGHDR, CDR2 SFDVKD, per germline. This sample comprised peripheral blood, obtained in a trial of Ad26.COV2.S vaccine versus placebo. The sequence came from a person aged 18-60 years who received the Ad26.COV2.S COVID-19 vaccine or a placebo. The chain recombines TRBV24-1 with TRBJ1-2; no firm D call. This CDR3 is CATSDYGYTF. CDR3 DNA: TGTGCCACCAGTGACTATGGCTACACCTTC.